This TCR beta chain was recovered during a study of cytotoxic CD8 clonotypes in ibrutinib-treated CLL. This CDR3 region has 16 residues. The V and J ends lost 3 bases and 5 bases, in that order; junction bases with no gene match: 7. Germline values: CDR1 ENHRY, CDR2 SYGVKD. Measured with immunoSEQ multiplex PCR; TCRdb has only the in-frame clones, and not every one. The sample carries around 150,000 clones, roughly 90% recorded once. This chain joins TRBV10-3 and TRBJ2-5; the match to TRBD1 covers 12 bases. The sample here was PBMCs, taken at disease progression, from a patient treated with ibrutinib. The sequence derives from a human donor with chronic lymphocytic leukemia. The CDR3 loop reads CAISDPGQGAVETQYF. The CDR3 coding sequence is TGTGCCATCAGTGACCCGGGACAGGGGGCTGTTGAGACCCAGTACTTC.